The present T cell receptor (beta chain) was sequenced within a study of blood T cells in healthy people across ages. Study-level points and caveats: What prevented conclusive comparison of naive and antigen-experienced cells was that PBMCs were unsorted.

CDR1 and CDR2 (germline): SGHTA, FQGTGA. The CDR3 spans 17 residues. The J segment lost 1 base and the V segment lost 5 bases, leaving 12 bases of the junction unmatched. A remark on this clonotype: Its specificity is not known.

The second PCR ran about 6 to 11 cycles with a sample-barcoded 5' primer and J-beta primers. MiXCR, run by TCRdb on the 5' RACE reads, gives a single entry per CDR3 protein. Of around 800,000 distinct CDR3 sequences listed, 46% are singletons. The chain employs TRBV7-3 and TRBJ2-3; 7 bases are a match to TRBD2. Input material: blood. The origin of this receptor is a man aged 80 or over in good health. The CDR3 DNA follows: TGTGCCAGCAGCCCAACCGGGACTACTGAGCGCACAGATACGCAGTATTTT. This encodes CASSPTGTTERTDTQYF. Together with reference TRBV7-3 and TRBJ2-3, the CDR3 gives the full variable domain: GAGVSQTPSNKVTEKGKYVELRCDPISGHTALYWYRQSLGQGPEFLIYFQGTGAADDSGLPNDRFFAVRPEGSVSTLKIQRTERGDSAVYLCASSPTGTTERTDTQYFGPGTRLTVL.